The table lists the clone carrying this T cell receptor beta chain with a few counts. What it binds is not known. The sample contains more than one DNA sequence encoding this CDR3. The data were taken from a study of cytomegalovirus exposure and HLA in healthy donors. This CDR3 has 13 amino acids. Trimming removed 2 bases from V and 0 bases from J, with 4 bases in between. Germline V gene lookup returns CDR1 SGHTA and CDR2 FQGNSA. The PCR ran on 60 Vbeta and 13 Jbeta primers. TCRdb keeps only in-frame clones here, not all; method: immunoSEQ multiplex PCR. The repertoire holds about 55,000 clones, with over 65% as singletons. General study points: The study labeled more than 150 TCR beta chains cytomegalovirus-associated. A few of the chains that were CMV-associated were confirmed in vitro to be specific for CMV antigens.

The receptor was derived from a man between 40 and 49 years old in good health and CMV-seropositive. This chain joins TRBV7-2 and TRBJ1-1; D is uncertain. Sequenced input: PBMCs. CDR3 protein: CASSLSVNTEAFF. CDR3 nucleotides: TGTGCCAGCAGCTTATCTGTGAACACTGAAGCTTTCTTT.